Following are 24 T cell receptor beta chains from one sample sequenced in a study of beta chain features in type 1 diabetes. The study reverse transcribed the entire isolated RNA, so it sequenced expressed TCRB transcripts. Profiling relied on immunoSEQ multiplex PCR, and the TCRdb table lists in-frame clones only, not all of them. This repertoire shows a few hundred thousand clones, more than 13% found once; its top ten account for about 0.02%. Specimen: naive CD4+ T cells from blood. The receptors come from a woman aged 18-35 years in good health.

In its sample, this clone was seen a few times. The chain employs TRBV27 and TRBJ2-5, with 11 bases identical to TRBD2. Germline lookup yields CDR1 MNHEY and CDR2 SMNVEV (reference sequence). V lost 7 bases to trimming and J lost 7 bases; unmatched junction nucleotides: 11. The CDR3 loop spans 15 amino acids. CDR3 residues: CASNAGTSGPGTQYF. CDR3 nucleotides: TGTGCCAGCAATGCCGGGACTAGCGGACCGGGGACCCAGTACTTC.

There are a few counts of this clone. V and J are TRBV27 and TRBJ2-1; D unresolved. V shed 4 bases and J shed 12 bases, with 10 bases lying between them. This CDR3 is built from 11 residues. Per germline, CDR1 MNHEY and CDR2 SMNVEV (reference sequence). The CDR3 sequence: CASSSYIGQFF. The CDR3 DNA sequence: TGTGCCAGCAGTTCTTACATTGGGCAGTTCTTC.

The V and J genes are TRBV29-1 and TRBJ2-2; 7 bases are shared with TRBD2. The CDR3 has 16 residues. Looked up from germline, CDR1 is SQVTM and CDR2 is ANQGSEA. V lost 6 bases to trimming and J lost 4 bases; unmatched junction nucleotides: 14. The CDR3 sequence: CSVGNLAGVATGELFF. In DNA form, the CDR3 reads TGCAGCGTGGGAAATTTGGCGGGAGTAGCCACCGGGGAGCTGTTTTTT.

The chain couples TRBV7-3 to TRBJ2-7; 7 bases are shared with TRBD1. This CDR3 is 13 amino acids long. Germline lookup yields CDR1 SGHTA and CDR2 FQGTGA. The V gene end was trimmed by 5 bases and the J gene end by 4 bases; junction bases not matched to a gene: 5. The CDR3 DNA reads TGTGCCAGCAGCCAAGGGGGCCATTACGAGCAGTACTTC. Protein sequence: CASSQGGHYEQYF.

The J gene is TRBJ1-1, the V gene TRBV6-4; 7 bases are shared with TRBD1. The germline V gene has CDR1 MRHNA and CDR2 SNTAGT. The V gene end was trimmed by 6 bases and the J gene end by 1 base; junction bases not matched to a gene: 5. This CDR3 region has 14 residues. In DNA, the CDR3 is TGTGCCAGCAGCCCGGGACAGCAGAACACTGAAGCTTTCTTT. Translating gives CASSPGQQNTEAFF.

V is TRBV29-1 and J is TRBJ2-5, with 12 nucleotides matching TRBD2. The V and J ends lost 5 bases and 5 bases, in that order; junction bases with no gene match: 15. The CDR3 loop spans 17 amino acids. The V gene's germline CDR1 is SQVTM and CDR2 ANQGSEA. CDR3 sequence: CSVSSLLAGGPGETQYF. The CDR3 DNA reads as TGCAGCGTTTCGTCCCTCCTAGCGGGAGGGCCGGGGGAGACCCAGTACTTC.

The chain couples TRBV7-3 to TRBJ2-3, with a possible D match to TRBD2 (5 bases). Germline-derived CDR1 and CDR2 are SGHTA and FQGTGA. V was clipped by 11 bases and J by 6 bases, with 9 bases between them. The CDR3 has 10 amino acids. The CDR3 DNA follows: TGTGCCCAACGGAGGGATACGCAGTATTTT. Translation: CAQRRDTQYF.

This clone was seen a few times. The chain carries TRBV15 and TRBJ2-7; 10 bases line up with TRBD1. The CDR3 loop spans 16 amino acids. Germline CDR1 reads LNHNV; CDR2 reads YYDKDF (reference sequence). Trimming removed 1 base from V and 3 bases from J; junction bases left unmatched: 6. CDR3 loop: CATSRGDRGPFYEQYF. The CDR3 DNA reads as TGTGCCACCAGCAGAGGGGACAGGGGACCGTTCTACGAGCAGTACTTC.

This clone was counted a few times. This chain's CDR3 is CASSLIPTAEQYF. The CDR3 DNA reads as TGTGCCAGCAGCTTAATTCCGACAGCCGAGCAGTACTTC. The chain recombines TRBV7-9 with TRBJ2-7, with a tentative D call TRBD1 (5 bases). V shed 2 bases and J shed 6 bases, with 11 bases lying between them. Germline lookup yields CDR1 SEHNR and CDR2 FQNEAQ (reference sequence). This CDR3 has 13 amino acids.

The chain joins TRBV6-5 to TRBJ2-5, with D maybe TRBD1 (6 bases). Per the germline V gene, CDR1 is MNHEY and CDR2 is SVGAGI. Trimming took 0 bases from V and 5 from J, leaving 16 bases between them. The CDR3 sequence is 16 residues long. The CDR3, as DNA: TGTGCCAGCAGTTACTCGCGGACAGTTGGGGCGGAGACCCAGTACTTC. It yields the protein CASSYSRTVGAETQYF.

The V gene is TRBV7-7, the J gene TRBJ2-5; no clear D gene. Germline-derived CDR1 and CDR2 are SSHAT and FNYEAQ (reference sequence). Between the trimmed V and J ends, which lost 2 bases and 5 bases, there was a span of 15 bases. CDR3 size: 15 residues. The CDR3 DNA is TGTGCCAGCAGCTTATTAAACAGCCGCTATGAGACCCAGTACTTC. It codes for CASSLLNSRYETQYF.

Only a few counts were recorded for this clone. The rearrangement links TRBV11-1 to TRBJ2-5; TRBD1 aligns across 8 bases. CDR3 size: 16 residues. Germline lookup yields CDR1 SGHAT and CDR2 FQDESV (reference sequence). Losses at the gene ends were 5 bases for V and 7 bases for J; bases not matched to a gene: 15. This chain's CDR3 is CASSPPEGTGARTQYF. CDR3 nucleotide sequence: TGTGCCAGCAGCCCCCCCGAGGGGACAGGAGCGAGGACCCAGTACTTC.

The rearrangement joins TRBV18 to TRBJ2-5, with D maybe TRBD2 (5 bases). Germline V gene data show CDR1 as KGHSH and CDR2 as LQKENI. With 1 base removed from V and 2 bases from J, the gap between germline ends came to 8 bases. The CDR3 is made up of 14 amino acids. CDR3 DNA: TGTGCCAGCTCACCACAGAGGGCACAAGAGACCCAGTACTTC. Translating gives CASSPQRAQETQYF.

The chain carries TRBV30 and TRBJ1-2, with D unclear. Germline V lookup: CDR1 GTSNPN, CDR2 SVGIG (reference sequence). Trimming left V 0 bases short and J 2 bases short, with 7 bases between. The CDR3 is made up of 13 amino acids. The chain's CDR3 is CAWSVLTNYGYTF. The CDR3 DNA reads as TGTGCCTGGAGTGTACTCACCAACTATGGCTACACCTTC.

The chain couples TRBV30 to TRBJ1-2; TRBD1 matches 11 bases. The J segment lost 3 bases and the V segment lost 1 base, leaving 1 base of the junction unmatched. CDR1 and CDR2 (germline): GTSNPN, SVGIG (reference sequence). This CDR3 is 14 amino acids long. The CDR3 region is CAWSGTGGYYGYTF. In DNA form, the CDR3 reads TGTGCCTGGAGTGGGACAGGGGGCTACTATGGCTACACCTTC.

The rearrangement uses TRBV2 and TRBJ1-1; D may be TRBD1 (5 bases). With 6 bases removed from V and 8 bases from J, the gap between germline ends came to 13 bases. Looked up from germline, CDR1 is SNHLY and CDR2 is FYNNEI. The CDR3 has 12 residues. This CDR3 is CASSERQWEAFF. CDR3 nucleotides: TGTGCCAGCAGCGAAAGACAGTGGGAAGCTTTCTTT.

This clone turned up a few times. The gene calls are TRBV5-4 and TRBJ2-1, with TRBD2 identical over 8 bases. J gave up 0 bases and V 4 bases, and 3 bases lay outside the gene matches. Germline CDR1 and CDR2: SGHNT and YYREEE (reference sequence). The CDR3 covers 15 residues. The CDR3 protein is CASSRLATSYNEQFF. CDR3 DNA: TGTGCCAGCAGCCGACTAGCGACCTCCTACAATGAGCAGTTCTTC.

The chain links TRBV4-1 to TRBJ2-2; 7 nucleotides agree with TRBD2. Germline V gene lookup returns CDR1 MGHRA and CDR2 YSYEKL. V lost 5 bases and J lost 0; bases outside the gene matches: 3. This CDR3 is built from 15 residues. The CDR3 region has the DNA TGCGCCAGCAGCAGGCTAGCGGCGAACACCGGGGAGCTGTTTTTT. Residues: CASSRLAANTGELFF.

This clone was observed a handful of times. The chain recombines TRBV30 with TRBJ2-2; D possibly corresponds to TRBD1 (5 bases). This CDR3 comprises 14 residues. Trimming took off 2 bases at V and 3 bases at J, with 10 bases between the two ends. Per the germline V gene, CDR1 is GTSNPN and CDR2 is SVGIG (reference sequence). The CDR3 coding sequence is TGTGCCTGGAGTACGACAGCTCACACCGGGGAGCTGTTTTTT. This sequence encodes CAWSTTAHTGELFF.

This clone showed up just a few times. This rearrangement joins TRBV7-9 to TRBJ1-1; D gene ambiguous. CDR1 is SEHNR and CDR2 is FQNEAQ in the germline V gene (reference sequence). Trimming pared 8 bases from V and 6 bases from J, leaving 13 bases between. The CDR3 contains 12 residues. CDR3 amino acids: CASEEGRPEAFF. CDR3 DNA sequence: TGTGCCAGCGAGGAGGGCCGGCCTGAAGCTTTCTTT. The full variable domain, rest sourced from reference TRBV7-9 and TRBJ1-1, is DTGVSQNPRHKITKRGQNVTFRCDPISEHNRLYWYRQTLGQGPEFLTYFQNEAQLEKSRLLSDRFSAERPKGSFSTLEIQRTEQGDSAMYLCASEEGRPEAFFGQGTRLTVV.

The chain employs TRBV9 and TRBJ2-1; TRBD1 matches at 7 bases. This CDR3 has 13 residues. V was clipped by 1 base and J by 9 bases; unmatched bases: 4. Germline V gene sequence: CDR1 SGDLS, CDR2 YYNGEE. The CDR3 coding sequence is TGTGCCAGCAGCGTAAGGGGGCTGGGTGAGCAGTTCTTC. Amino acid sequence: CASSVRGLGEQFF.

This clone occurred a few times. The same CDR3 also results from other DNA sequences found in this sample. V usage is TRBV20-1 and J usage is TRBJ2-7; TRBD1 agrees at 7 bases. This CDR3 comprises 11 residues. J gave up 3 bases and V 5 bases, and 1 base lay outside the gene matches. CDR1 and CDR2 from the germline V gene are DFQATT and SNEGSKA (reference sequence). The CDR3 protein is CSAWDSYEQYF. Here the CDR3 DNA reads TGCAGTGCTTGGGACAGCTACGAGCAGTACTTC.

This clone has only a few counts. The chain recombines TRBV23-1 with TRBJ1-2; 7 nucleotides agree with TRBD1. TRBV23-1 is an ORF; its function is uncertain. This CDR3 has 12 amino acids. Trimming took 9 bases from V and 13 from J; bases not matched to a gene: 14. The CDR3 DNA follows: TGCGCCAGGAAGGGGGCTGGGGGAAACATCACCTTC. Its translation: CARKGAGGNITF.

This clone appeared a few times. The chain combines TRBV28 with TRBJ1-1; D gene ambiguous. The CDR3 is 15 amino acids. V was trimmed by 3 bases and J by 1 base, leaving 12 bases between them. The germline gives CDR1 MDHEN, CDR2 SYDVKM. The CDR3 nucleotides are TGTGCCAGCAGTTTCCCGACACCTCAGAACACTGAAGCTTTCTTT. It yields the protein CASSFPTPQNTEAFF.